The entry that follows covers one TCR beta chain sequence. The data belong to a study of T cells in Graves' hyperthyroidism and ophthalmopathy. The germline CDR1 and CDR2 sequences are DFQATT and SNEGSKA (reference sequence). The CDR3 totals 19 residues. V was pared by 3 bases and J by 2 bases, with 28 bases between. What was amplified from RNA transcripts were TCR beta CDR3 regions. A first-round RT-PCR of the TCR CDR3 used the HTBI primer set. TCRdb re-called the multiplex PCR reads with MiXCR, one entry per CDR3 protein. The table shows around 300,000 distinct CDR3 sequences, with about an eighth occurring only once.

The rearrangement joins TRBV20-1 to TRBJ2-5; D not resolved. This receptor was identified in a woman in her twenties or thirties with Graves' hyperthyroidism that later progressed to Graves' ophthalmopathy. Sequences were obtained from blood. The CDR3 DNA is TGCAGTGCTAGTAGTGCCAGCAGTGAAGGATGGAGCGTTCAAGAGACCCAGTACTTC. Residues: CSASSASSEGWSVQETQYF.